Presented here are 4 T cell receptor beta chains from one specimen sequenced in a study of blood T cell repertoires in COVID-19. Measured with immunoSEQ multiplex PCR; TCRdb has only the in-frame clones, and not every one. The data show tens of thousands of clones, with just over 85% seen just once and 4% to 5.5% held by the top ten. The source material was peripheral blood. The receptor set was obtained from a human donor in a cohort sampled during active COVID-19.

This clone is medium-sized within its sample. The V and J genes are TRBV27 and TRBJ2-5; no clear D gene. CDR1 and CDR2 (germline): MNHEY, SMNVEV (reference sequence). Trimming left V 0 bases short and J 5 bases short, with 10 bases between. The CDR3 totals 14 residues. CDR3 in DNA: TGTGCCAGCAGTTTATCGTCCAGTTTGGAGACCCAGTACTTC. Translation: CASSLSSSLETQYF.

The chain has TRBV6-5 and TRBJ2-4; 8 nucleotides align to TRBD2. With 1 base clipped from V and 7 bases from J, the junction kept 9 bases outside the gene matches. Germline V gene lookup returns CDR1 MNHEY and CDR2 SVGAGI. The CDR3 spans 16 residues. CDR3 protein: CASSYFPSGGTNIQYF. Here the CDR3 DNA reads TGTGCCAGCAGTTACTTCCCCAGCGGGGGTACGAACATTCAGTACTTC.

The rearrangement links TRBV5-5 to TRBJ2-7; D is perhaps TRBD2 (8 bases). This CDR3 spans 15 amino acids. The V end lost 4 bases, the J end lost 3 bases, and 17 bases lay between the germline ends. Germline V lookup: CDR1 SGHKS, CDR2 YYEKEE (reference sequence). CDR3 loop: CASSREGAPVYEQYF. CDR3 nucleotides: TGTGCCAGCAGCCGGGAGGGGGCTCCAGTCTACGAGCAGTACTTC.

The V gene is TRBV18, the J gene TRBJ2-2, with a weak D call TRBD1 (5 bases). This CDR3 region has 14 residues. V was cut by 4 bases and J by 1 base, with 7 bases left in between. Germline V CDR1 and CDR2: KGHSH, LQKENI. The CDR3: CASSLGENTGELFF. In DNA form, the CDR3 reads TGTGCCAGCTCACTAGGGGAGAACACCGGGGAGCTGTTTTTT.